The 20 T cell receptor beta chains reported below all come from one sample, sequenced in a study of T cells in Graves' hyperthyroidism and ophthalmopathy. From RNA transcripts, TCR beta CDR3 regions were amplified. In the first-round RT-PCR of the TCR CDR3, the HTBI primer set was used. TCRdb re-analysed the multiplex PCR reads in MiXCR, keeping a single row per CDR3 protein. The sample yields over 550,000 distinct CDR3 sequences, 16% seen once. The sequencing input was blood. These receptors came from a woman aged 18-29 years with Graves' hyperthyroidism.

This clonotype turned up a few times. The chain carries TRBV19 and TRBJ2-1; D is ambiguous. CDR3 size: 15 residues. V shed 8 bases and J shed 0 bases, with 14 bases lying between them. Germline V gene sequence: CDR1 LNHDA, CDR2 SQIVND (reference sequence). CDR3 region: CASQSLENSYNEQFF. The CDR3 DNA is TGTGCCAGTCAGAGTCTAGAGAACTCCTACAATGAGCAGTTCTTC. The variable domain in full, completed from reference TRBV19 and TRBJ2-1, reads DGGITQSPKYLFRKEGQNVTLSCEQNLNHDAMYWYRQDPGQGLRLIYYSQIVNDFQKGDIAEGYSVSREKKESFPLTVTSAQKNPTAFYLCASQSLENSYNEQFFGPGTRLTVL.

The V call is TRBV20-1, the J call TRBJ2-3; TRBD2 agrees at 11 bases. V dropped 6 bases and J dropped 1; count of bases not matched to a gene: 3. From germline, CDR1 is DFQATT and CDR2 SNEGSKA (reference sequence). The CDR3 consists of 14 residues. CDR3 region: CSATSGGRTDTQYF. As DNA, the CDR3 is TGCAGTGCCACTAGCGGGGGACGCACAGATACGCAGTATTTT.

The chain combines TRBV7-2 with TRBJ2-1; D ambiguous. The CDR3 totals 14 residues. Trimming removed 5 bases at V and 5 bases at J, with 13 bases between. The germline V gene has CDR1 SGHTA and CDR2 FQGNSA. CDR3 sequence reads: CASSLFWSNNEQFF. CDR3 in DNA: TGTGCCAGCAGCCTATTTTGGAGTAACAATGAGCAGTTCTTC.

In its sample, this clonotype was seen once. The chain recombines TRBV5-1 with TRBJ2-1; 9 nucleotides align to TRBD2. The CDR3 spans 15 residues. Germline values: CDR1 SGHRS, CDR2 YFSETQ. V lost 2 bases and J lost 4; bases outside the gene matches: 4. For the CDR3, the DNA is TGCGCCAGCAGCTTTGCGAGCGGGAGGTACAATGAGCAGTTCTTC. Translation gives CASSFASGRYNEQFF.

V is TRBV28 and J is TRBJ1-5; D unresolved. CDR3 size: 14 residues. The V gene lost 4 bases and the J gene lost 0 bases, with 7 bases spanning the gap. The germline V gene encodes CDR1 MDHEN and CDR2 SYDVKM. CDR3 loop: CASSYQASNQPQHF. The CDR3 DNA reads TGTGCCAGCAGTTACCAGGCTAGCAATCAGCCCCAGCATTTT. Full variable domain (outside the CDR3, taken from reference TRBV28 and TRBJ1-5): DVKVTQSSRYLVKRTGEKVFLECVQDMDHENMFWYRQDPGLGLRLIYFSYDVKMKEKGDIPEGYSVSREKKERFSLILESASTNQTSMYLCASSYQASNQPQHFGDGTRLSIL.

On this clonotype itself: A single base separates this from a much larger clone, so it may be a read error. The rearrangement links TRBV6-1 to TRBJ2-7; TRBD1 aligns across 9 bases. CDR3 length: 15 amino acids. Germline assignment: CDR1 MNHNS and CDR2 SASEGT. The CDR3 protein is CASRAVGQGGYDQYF. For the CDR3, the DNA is TGTGCCAGCAGAGCGGTGGGACAGGGAGGCTACGATCAGTACTTC.

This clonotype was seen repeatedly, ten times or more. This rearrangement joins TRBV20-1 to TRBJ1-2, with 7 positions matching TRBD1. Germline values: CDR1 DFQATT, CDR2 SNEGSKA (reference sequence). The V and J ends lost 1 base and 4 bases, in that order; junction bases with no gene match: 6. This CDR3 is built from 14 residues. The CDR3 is CSARGTRGFYGYTF. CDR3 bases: TGCAGTGCTAGAGGAACCAGGGGGTTCTATGGCTACACCTTC.

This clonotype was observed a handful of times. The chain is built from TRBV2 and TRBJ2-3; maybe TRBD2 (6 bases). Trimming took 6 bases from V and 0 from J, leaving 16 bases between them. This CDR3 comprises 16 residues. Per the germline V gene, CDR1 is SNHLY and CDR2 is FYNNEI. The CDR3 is CASRSPNAGSTDTQYF. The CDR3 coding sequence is TGTGCCAGCAGGTCCCCTAACGCGGGGAGCACAGATACGCAGTATTTT.

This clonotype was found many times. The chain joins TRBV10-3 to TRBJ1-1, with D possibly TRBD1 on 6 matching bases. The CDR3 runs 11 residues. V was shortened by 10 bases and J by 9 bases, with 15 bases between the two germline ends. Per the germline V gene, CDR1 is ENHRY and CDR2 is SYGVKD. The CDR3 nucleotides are TGTGCCACTGCTTCAGGGGTGAAAGCTTTCTTT. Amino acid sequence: CATASGVKAFF.

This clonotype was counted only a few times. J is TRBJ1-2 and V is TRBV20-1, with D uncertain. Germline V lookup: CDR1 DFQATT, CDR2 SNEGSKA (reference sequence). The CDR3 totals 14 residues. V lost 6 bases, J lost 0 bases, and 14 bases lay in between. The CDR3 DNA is TGCAGTGCCGGTCCCCTAGGAGCTAACTATGGCTACACCTTC. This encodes CSAGPLGANYGYTF.

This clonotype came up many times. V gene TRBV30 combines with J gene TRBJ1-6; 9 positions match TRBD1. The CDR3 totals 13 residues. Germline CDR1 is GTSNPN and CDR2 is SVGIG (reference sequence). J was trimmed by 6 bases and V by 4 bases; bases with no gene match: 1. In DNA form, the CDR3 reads TGTGCCTGGACGGGACAGGGTAATTCACCCCTCCACTTT. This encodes CAWTGQGNSPLHF. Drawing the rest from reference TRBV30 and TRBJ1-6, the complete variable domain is SQTIHQWPATLVQPVGSPLSLECTVEGTSNPNLYWYRQAAGRGLQLLFYSVGIGQISSEVPQNLSASRPQDRQFILSSKKLLLSDSGFYLCAWTGQGNSPLHFGNGTRLTVT.

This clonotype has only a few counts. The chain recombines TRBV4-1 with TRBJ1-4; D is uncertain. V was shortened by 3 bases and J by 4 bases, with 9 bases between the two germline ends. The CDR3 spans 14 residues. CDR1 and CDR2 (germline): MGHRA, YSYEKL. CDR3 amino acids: CASSHTSYNEKLFF. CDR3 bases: TGCGCCAGCAGCCACACCAGTTATAATGAAAAACTGTTTTTT.

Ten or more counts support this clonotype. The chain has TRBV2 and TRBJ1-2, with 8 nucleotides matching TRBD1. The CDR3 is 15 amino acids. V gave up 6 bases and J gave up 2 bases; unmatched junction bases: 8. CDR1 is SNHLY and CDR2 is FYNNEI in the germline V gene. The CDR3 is CASRRTGRANYGYTF. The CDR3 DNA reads TGTGCCAGCAGGCGGACAGGGAGGGCGAACTATGGCTACACCTTC.

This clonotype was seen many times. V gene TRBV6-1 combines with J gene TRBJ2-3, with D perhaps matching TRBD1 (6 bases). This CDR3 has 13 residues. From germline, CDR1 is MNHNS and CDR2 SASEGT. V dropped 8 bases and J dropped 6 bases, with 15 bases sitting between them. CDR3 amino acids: CASGIGGGDTQYF. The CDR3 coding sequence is TGTGCCAGCGGTATTGGTGGGGGCGATACGCAGTATTTT.

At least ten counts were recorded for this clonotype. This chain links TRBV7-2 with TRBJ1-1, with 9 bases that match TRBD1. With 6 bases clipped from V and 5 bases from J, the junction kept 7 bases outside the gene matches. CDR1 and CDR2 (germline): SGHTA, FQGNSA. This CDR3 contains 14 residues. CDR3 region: CASRGQGMGTEAFF. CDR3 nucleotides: TGTGCCAGCAGGGGACAGGGAATGGGAACTGAAGCTTTCTTT. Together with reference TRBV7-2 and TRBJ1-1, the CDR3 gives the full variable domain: GAGVSQSPSNKVTEKGKDVELRCDPISGHTALYWYRQSLGQGLEFLIYFQGNSAPDKSGLPSDRFSAERTGGSVSTLTIQRTQQEDSAVYLCASRGQGMGTEAFFGQGTRLTVV.

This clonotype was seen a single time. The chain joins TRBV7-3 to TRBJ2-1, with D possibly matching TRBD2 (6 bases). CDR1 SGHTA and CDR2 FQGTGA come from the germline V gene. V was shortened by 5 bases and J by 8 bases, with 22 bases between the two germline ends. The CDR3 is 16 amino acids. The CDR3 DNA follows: TGTGCCAGCAGCCCTAAGGCTAGCGTGGGCATCTATGAGCAGTTCTTC. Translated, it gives CASSPKASVGIYEQFF.

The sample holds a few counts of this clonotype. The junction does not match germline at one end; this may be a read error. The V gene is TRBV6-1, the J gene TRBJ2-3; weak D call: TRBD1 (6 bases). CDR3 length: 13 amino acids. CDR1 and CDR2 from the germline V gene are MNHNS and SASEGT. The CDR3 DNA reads TGTGCCAGCAGCGGACAGATCACAGGTACGCAGTATTTT. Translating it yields CASSGQITGTQYF.

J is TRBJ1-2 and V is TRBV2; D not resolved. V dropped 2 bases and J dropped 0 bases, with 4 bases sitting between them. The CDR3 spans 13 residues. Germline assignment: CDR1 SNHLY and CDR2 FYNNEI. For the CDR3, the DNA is TGTGCCAGCAGTGAATCAACTAACTATGGCTACACCTTC. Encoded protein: CASSESTNYGYTF.

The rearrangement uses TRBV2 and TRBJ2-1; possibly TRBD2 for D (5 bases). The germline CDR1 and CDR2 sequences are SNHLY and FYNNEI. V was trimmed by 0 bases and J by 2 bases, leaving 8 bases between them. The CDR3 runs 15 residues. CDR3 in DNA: TGTGCCAGCAGTGAAGCGGGAGCGACCTACAATGAGCAGTTCTTC. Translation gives CASSEAGATYNEQFF.

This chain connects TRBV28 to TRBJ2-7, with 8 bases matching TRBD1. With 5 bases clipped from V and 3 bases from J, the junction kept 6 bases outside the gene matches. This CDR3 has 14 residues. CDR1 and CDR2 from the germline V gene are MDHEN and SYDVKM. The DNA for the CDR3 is TGTGCCAGCAGTACCGGACAGGGTTTCTACGAGCAGTACTTC. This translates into CASSTGQGFYEQYF.